This record concerns one T cell receptor beta chain sequence. The data derive from a study of cytomegalovirus exposure and HLA in healthy donors. Study in general: Earlier, some 180 million T cells were analyzed, and 117 million unique TCR beta sequences were found among them.

Use of 60 Vbeta and 13 Jbeta primers characterized the PCR. Sequencing used immunoSEQ multiplex PCR; TCRdb keeps in-frame clones, though not all of them. The sample consists of around 150,000 clones, 60% to 80% of them appearing once. J gave up 3 bases and V 5 bases, and 8 bases lay outside the gene matches. Germline-derived CDR1 and CDR2 are SGHRS and YFSETQ. The CDR3 is made up of 15 amino acids. The source material was PBMCs. The receptor's source is a male donor in good health and CMV-seronegative. The rearrangement links TRBV5-1 to TRBJ1-5; 7 bases line up with TRBD1. The CDR3 bases are TGCGCCAGCAGATTATTCGACAGGGACAATCAGCCCCAGCATTTT. This codes for CASRLFDRDNQPQHF. The full variable domain, completed using reference TRBV5-1 and TRBJ1-5, is KAGVTQTPRYLIKTRGQQVTLSCSPISGHRSVSWYQQTPGQGLQFLFEYFSETQRNKGNFPGRFSGRQFSNSRSEMNVSTLELGDSALYLCASRLFDRDNQPQHFGDGTRLSIL.